Presented here are 6 T cell receptor beta chains from one specimen sequenced in a study of technical replicates of blood from a few donors. Here immunoSEQ multiplex PCR was the method, and the copy in TCRdb shows in-frame clones only, minus some. The repertoire holds tens of thousands of clones, with 85% to 95% as singletons. Source material: T cells isolated from PBMCs. These receptor sequences come from a human donor in good health.

The J gene is TRBJ2-3, the V gene TRBV6-6; 7 nucleotides align to TRBD2. This CDR3 has 14 residues. After removal of 7 bases from V and 2 bases from J, the junction contained 6 bases not matched to a gene. Germline V gene lookup returns CDR1 MNHNY and CDR2 SVGAGI (reference sequence). CDR3 sequence: CASKPAGSTDTQYF. CDR3 nucleotides: TGTGCCAGCAAACCAGCGGGGTCCACAGATACGCAGTATTTT.

The chain couples TRBV7-3 to TRBJ2-3, with 8 bases fitting TRBD2. J lost 4 bases, V lost 5 bases, and 11 bases had no gene match. This CDR3 region has 16 residues. Germline CDR1 reads SGHTA; CDR2 reads FQGTGA. In DNA form, the CDR3 reads TGTGCCAGCAGCCCTCTAGCGGGTTATGTTGCAGATACGCAGTATTTT. It specifies CASSPLAGYVADTQYF.

V usage is TRBV19 and J usage is TRBJ1-1, with 7 positions matching TRBD1. After removal of 5 bases from V and 4 bases from J, the junction contained 7 bases not matched to a gene. Germline V gives CDR1 LNHDA, CDR2 SQIVND (reference sequence). This CDR3 region has 14 residues. CDR3 bases: TGTGCCAGTAGTGCTCGACAGGGAAGCACTGAAGCTTTCTTT. The encoded protein is CASSARQGSTEAFF.

The genes are TRBV7-9 and TRBJ1-5; D gene ambiguous. The germline V gene encodes CDR1 SEHNR and CDR2 FQNEAQ (reference sequence). The V end lost 3 bases, the J end lost 6 bases, and 21 bases lay between the germline ends. The CDR3 is made up of 17 amino acids. Written as DNA, the CDR3 is TGTGCCAGCAGCTTTAGTTTTCTTTCGGAGTCTACTCAGCCCCAGCATTTT. This gives the protein CASSFSFLSESTQPQHF.

The chain combines TRBV6-5 with TRBJ2-1; D is undetermined. Per the germline V gene, CDR1 is MNHEY and CDR2 is SVGAGI. The ends were cut back, 8 bases at V and 0 bases at J, with 14 bases in the middle. The CDR3 runs 15 residues. In DNA, the CDR3 is TGTGCCAGCGGCCGAGACTTGAGCTCCTACAATGAGCAGTTCTTC. Amino acids: CASGRDLSSYNEQFF.

The chain is built from TRBV27 and TRBJ2-7; no clear D gene. This CDR3 region has 11 residues. V dropped 5 bases and J dropped 3 bases, with 5 bases sitting between them. Germline loops: CDR1 MNHEY, CDR2 SMNVEV (reference sequence). The CDR3 coding sequence is TGTGCCAGCAGTCAGAACTACGAGCAGTACTTC. Translating gives CASSQNYEQYF.